The 28 T cell receptor beta chains below all came from one sample that was sequenced in a study of OX40 agonist ivuxolimab in advanced cancers. Profiled with immunoSEQ multiplex PCR; TCRdb holds only in-frame clones, not every one. The sample holds about 28,000 clones, 80% seen once. The material was CD4+ or CD8+ T cells sorted from blood, obtained in a trial of the OX40 agonist ivuxolimab. The receptors derive from an adult with an advanced solid tumor such as melanoma, head and neck, liver or kidney cancer.

J is TRBJ2-1 and V is TRBV27; D may be TRBD2 (5 bases). Germline V gene lookup returns CDR1 MNHEY and CDR2 SMNVEV (reference sequence). The CDR3 totals 14 residues. Trimming took 3 bases from V and 3 from J, leaving 9 bases between them. CDR3 DNA: TGTGCCAGCAGTTTGAGCCGGGGCTACAATGAGCAGTTCTTC. Encoded protein: CASSLSRGYNEQFF.

This clone was seen a handful of times. V is TRBV5-6 and J is TRBJ2-7; the D gene is possibly TRBD1 (6 bases). There are 14 residues in the CDR3. Between the trimmed V and J ends, which lost 3 bases and 3 bases, there was a span of 13 bases. Looked up from germline, CDR1 is SGHDT and CDR2 is YYEEEE. The CDR3 DNA sequence: TGTGCCAGCAGCTCCGGGACACTATACTACGAGCAGTACTTC. The encoded protein is CASSSGTLYYEQYF.

Here the CDR3 reads CASAGGGSDTFF. The CDR3 DNA reads as TGTGCCAGCGCTGGGGGGGGGTCAGATACTTTCTTT. The V call is TRBV6-5, the J call TRBJ1-1; TRBD1 is a possible D gene (5 bases). Per the germline V gene, CDR1 is MNHEY and CDR2 is SVGAGI. V was cut by 8 bases and J by 12 bases, with 19 bases left in between. CDR3 length: 12 residues.

The chain recombines TRBV11-3 with TRBJ1-2; no clear D. Per germline, CDR1 SGHNT and CDR2 YENEEA. CDR3 length: 14 amino acids. V was clipped by 0 bases and J by 6 bases, with 11 bases between them. CDR3 in amino acids: CASSLDSGRDGYTF. CDR3 nucleotide sequence: TGTGCCAGCAGCTTAGATTCTGGGAGGGATGGCTACACCTTC.

This clone was detected only once. The chain links TRBV5-6 to TRBJ2-6; possibly TRBD2 for D (6 bases). Germline values: CDR1 SGHDT, CDR2 YYEEEE. The CDR3 extends over 17 amino acids. Trimming took 3 bases from V and 4 from J, leaving 17 bases between them. The CDR3 sequence is CASSSPWGRFGANVLTF. The DNA for the CDR3 is TGTGCCAGCAGCTCTCCCTGGGGGAGGTTCGGGGCCAACGTCCTGACTTTC.

The chain employs TRBV4-3 and TRBJ1-2; 7 nucleotides agree with TRBD1. V lost 0 bases to trimming and J lost 11 bases; unmatched junction nucleotides: 12. The CDR3 is made up of 15 amino acids. CDR1 and CDR2 (germline): LGHNA, YSLEER. The CDR3 coding sequence is TGCGCCAGCAGCCAAGATAGTACAGGGGTTACAAATTACACCTTC. This sequence encodes CASSQDSTGVTNYTF.

The chain has TRBV5-6 and TRBJ1-1, with D hard to call. V was trimmed by 0 bases and J by 1 base, leaving 10 bases between them. This CDR3 comprises 15 residues. The germline V gene encodes CDR1 SGHDT and CDR2 YYEEEE. CDR3 amino acids: CASSLAYGTNTEAFF. CDR3 bases: TGTGCCAGCAGCTTGGCGTACGGTACGAACACTGAAGCTTTCTTT.

Comment on this clone: The junction does not match germline at one end; this may be a read error. The V gene is TRBV7-9, the J gene TRBJ1-1, with D perhaps TRBD1 (5 bases). CDR1 and CDR2 from the germline V gene are SEHNR and FQNEAQ (reference sequence). The CDR3 spans 15 residues. CDR3 nucleotide sequence: TGTGCCAGCAGCTTAGCGCAGGGTATGAACACTGAAGTTTTCTTT. This sequence encodes CASSLAQGMNTEVFF.

For this clone: Other DNA sequences within the sample encode an identical CDR3. V and J are TRBV30 and TRBJ2-7; tentative D call: TRBD1 (6 bases). Germline CDR1 GTSNPN, CDR2 SVGIG (reference sequence). V dropped 1 base and J dropped 1 base, with 8 bases sitting between them. The CDR3 has 13 amino acids. CDR3 in amino acids: CAWSGDNSYEQYF. The CDR3 DNA sequence: TGTGCCTGGAGTGGGGACAATTCCTACGAGCAGTACTTC.

This clone appeared a single time. The rearrangement joins TRBV6-5 to TRBJ1-2; 7 bases match TRBD1. CDR1 is MNHEY and CDR2 is SVGAGI in the germline V gene. The J segment lost 6 bases and the V segment lost 4 bases, leaving 5 bases of the junction unmatched. The CDR3 runs to 13 residues. CDR3 nucleotides: TGTGCCAGCAGTTTAGACAGGGCCAATGGCTACACCTTC. It specifies CASSLDRANGYTF.

V gene TRBV5-4 combines with J gene TRBJ1-6; 7 bases match TRBD1. The CDR3 sequence is 15 residues long. After removal of 1 base from V and 6 bases from J, the junction contained 4 bases not matched to a gene. CDR1 and CDR2 from the germline V gene are SGHNT and YYREEE (reference sequence). As DNA, the CDR3 is TGTGCCAGCAGCTTGCAGGCAGGGGGTAATTCACCCCTCCACTTT. This encodes CASSLQAGGNSPLHF.

J is TRBJ2-1 and V is TRBV19; 10 bases are a match to TRBD2. The CDR3 covers 15 residues. Germline loops: CDR1 LNHDA, CDR2 SQIVND (reference sequence). The ends lost 7 bases at V and 4 bases at J; junction bases unmatched: 7. CDR3 region: CASTLLAGGYNEQFF. In DNA form, the CDR3 reads TGTGCCAGTACCTTATTAGCGGGGGGATACAATGAGCAGTTCTTC.

This clone was detected once. The rearrangement links TRBV4-3 to TRBJ2-4; 11 bases are a match to TRBD2. CDR3 length equals 19 residues. Germline CDR1 reads LGHNA; CDR2 reads YSLEER. The V and J ends lost 0 bases and 0 bases, in that order; junction bases with no gene match: 7. CDR3 sequence reads: CASSQDSASGGLAKNIQYF. CDR3 nucleotides: TGCGCCAGCAGCCAAGATTCGGCTAGCGGGGGGCTAGCCAAAAACATTCAGTACTTC.

This clone is labeled medium-sized. The chain employs TRBV7-3 and TRBJ2-2; D gene ambiguous. Germline values: CDR1 SGHTA, CDR2 FQGTGA. V lost 7 bases and J 0 bases, leaving 15 bases between the germline ends. The CDR3 is 16 amino acids. CDR3 bases: TGTGCCAGCAACCGACGGGCCACTTCGAACACCGGGGAGCTGTTTTTT. Translation gives CASNRRATSNTGELFF.

The V and J genes are TRBV7-2 and TRBJ2-3, with a weak D call TRBD2 (5 bases). The ends were cut back, 3 bases at V and 6 bases at J, with 10 bases in the middle. The CDR3 runs 13 residues. The germline CDR1 and CDR2 sequences are SGHTA and FQGNSA. For the CDR3, the DNA is TGTGCCAGCAGCTTGGACCCGGGGGATACGCAGTATTTT. This codes for CASSLDPGDTQYF.

The chain has TRBV19 and TRBJ2-2; TRBD2 agrees at 8 bases. The CDR3 consists of 17 residues. Germline assignment: CDR1 LNHDA and CDR2 SQIVND (reference sequence). Germline trimming cut 5 bases from V and 6 bases from J; bases unmatched to any gene: 14. CDR3 in amino acids: CASSSTGGLGSSGELFF. CDR3 nucleotide sequence: TGTGCCAGTAGTTCAACGGGGGGGCTCGGGTCTTCCGGGGAGCTGTTTTTT.

This clone was seen a handful of times. This chain uses TRBV5-1 with TRBJ1-1; D is uncertain. The CDR3 is 13 amino acids. Trimming shortened V by 2 bases and J by 1 base, and 6 bases separated the two germline ends. CDR1 and CDR2 (germline): SGHRS, YFSETQ. Written as DNA, the CDR3 is TGCGCCAGCAGCTTCGGAGGGAACACTGAAGCTTTCTTT. Protein product: CASSFGGNTEAFF.

The CDR3: CASSPAGGPYEQYF. The CDR3 region has the DNA TGTGCCAGCAGTCCCGCGGGGGGCCCCTACGAGCAGTACTTC. The V gene is TRBV27, the J gene TRBJ2-7; 8 bases map to TRBD2. The CDR3 length is 14 residues. The V and J ends lost 5 bases and 2 bases, in that order; junction bases with no gene match: 5. The germline V gene has CDR1 MNHEY and CDR2 SMNVEV (reference sequence).

Sample share makes this clone medium-sized (0.01 to 0.1%). This chain uses TRBV4-1 with TRBJ2-7; 11 nucleotides align to TRBD1. Germline-derived CDR1 and CDR2 are MGHRA and YSYEKL. V was pared by 4 bases and J by 6 bases, with 5 bases of the junction left unmatched. CDR3 length: 14 amino acids. CDR3 in amino acids: CASSLGQGASEQYF. In nucleotides, the CDR3 is TGCGCCAGCAGCCTCGGACAGGGGGCCAGCGAGCAGTACTTC.

Only a few counts were recorded for this clone. The CDR3 is CASSRTGGTNEKLFF. The CDR3 DNA is TGTGCCAGCAGTCGGACAGGGGGGACTAATGAAAAACTGTTTTTT. This chain connects TRBV6-6 to TRBJ1-4, with 10 bases matching TRBD1. V gave up 5 bases and J gave up 2 bases; unmatched junction bases: 2. Germline lookup yields CDR1 MNHNY and CDR2 SVGAGI (reference sequence). The CDR3 consists of 15 residues.

The V gene is TRBV7-9, the J gene TRBJ1-5; D gene uncertain. Per germline, CDR1 SEHNR and CDR2 FQNEAQ (reference sequence). The CDR3 extends over 16 amino acids. V dropped 1 base and J dropped 3 bases, with 13 bases sitting between them. CDR3: CASSLVRSGNNQPQHF. The CDR3 DNA reads as TGTGCCAGCAGCTTAGTACGGTCCGGAAACAATCAGCCCCAGCATTTT.

The chain joins TRBV2 to TRBJ2-7, with D hard to call. With 4 bases removed from V and 5 bases from J, the gap between germline ends came to 18 bases. This CDR3 is built from 15 residues. Germline assignment: CDR1 SNHLY and CDR2 FYNNEI. The CDR3 spells CASSGLILGSHEQYF. CDR3 coding DNA: TGTGCCAGCAGTGGATTGATTCTTGGCTCGCACGAGCAGTACTTC. Full variable domain (outside the CDR3, taken from reference TRBV2 and TRBJ2-7): EPEVTQTPSHQVTQMGQEVILRCVPISNHLYFYWYRQILGQKVEFLVSFYNNEISEKSEIFDDQFSVERPDGSNFTLKIRSTKLEDSAMYFCASSGLILGSHEQYFGPGTRLTVT.

In DNA, the CDR3 is TGTGCCAGCAGCGGCCCGGCAGGGGAAGAGACCCAGTACTTC. Residues: CASSGPAGEETQYF. The chain couples TRBV9 to TRBJ2-5, with D possibly matching TRBD1 (6 bases). This CDR3 contains 14 residues. The germline V gene encodes CDR1 SGDLS and CDR2 YYNGEE. The V end was cut by 3 bases, the J end by 3 bases, with 12 bases between.

The chain has TRBV9 and TRBJ2-3; the D is unclear. V lost 4 bases and J lost 0, with 15 bases in between. CDR3 size: 16 residues. CDR1 is SGDLS and CDR2 is YYNGEE in the germline V gene. The CDR3 DNA is TGTGCCAGCAGCCCATGGGCGGTTGTTAGCACAGATACGCAGTATTTT. Its translation: CASSPWAVVSTDTQYF.

CDR3 nucleotides: TGTGCCAGCAGCCAAGAAAGCGTCGCGGGGGCAAACAATGAGCAGTTCTTC. Protein product: CASSQESVAGANNEQFF. The chain recombines TRBV4-2 with TRBJ2-1, with a weak D call TRBD2 (7 bases). This CDR3 comprises 17 residues. Germline V gene sequence: CDR1 LGHNA, CDR2 YNFKEQ. V lost 0 bases and J lost 5, with 17 bases in between.

This sequence joins TRBV5-1 and TRBJ1-1, with D maybe TRBD1 (5 bases). The ends were cut back, 3 bases at V and 1 base at J, with 13 bases in the middle. The germline CDR1 and CDR2 sequences are SGHRS and YFSETQ. The CDR3 is 15 residues long. Written as DNA, the CDR3 is TGCGCCAGCAGCTGGGGCGACCCCGGGAACACTGAAGCTTTCTTT. As protein: CASSWGDPGNTEAFF.

The chain is built from TRBV5-1 and TRBJ2-7, with unresolved D. V was clipped by 0 bases and J by 1 base, with 11 bases between them. The CDR3 extends over 15 amino acids. Germline CDR1 reads SGHRS; CDR2 reads YFSETQ. DNA for the CDR3: TGCGCCAGCAGCTTGGGCAGATCTGAATCCTACGAGCAGTACTTC. Amino acids: CASSLGRSESYEQYF.

This chain uses TRBV5-4 with TRBJ2-7; D is unresolved. V lost 4 bases to trimming and J lost 2 bases, with 7 bases between them. Per germline, CDR1 SGHNT and CDR2 YYREEE (reference sequence). The CDR3 covers 12 residues. CDR3 nucleotide sequence: TGTGCCAGCAGCCTCGTTACCTACGAGCAGTACTTC. Its protein is CASSLVTYEQYF.